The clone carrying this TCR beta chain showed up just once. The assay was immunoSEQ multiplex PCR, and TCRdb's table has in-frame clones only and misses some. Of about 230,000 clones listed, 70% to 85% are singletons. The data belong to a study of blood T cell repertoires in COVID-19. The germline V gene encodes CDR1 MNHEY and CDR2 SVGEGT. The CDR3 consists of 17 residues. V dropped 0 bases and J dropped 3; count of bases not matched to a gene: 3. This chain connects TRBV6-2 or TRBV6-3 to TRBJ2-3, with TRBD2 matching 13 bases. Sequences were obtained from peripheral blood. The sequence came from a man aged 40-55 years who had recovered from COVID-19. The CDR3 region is CASSYSVTSGRTDTQYF. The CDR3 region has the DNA TGTGCCAGCAGTTACTCCGTGACTAGCGGGAGGACAGATACGCAGTATTTT.